Presented here are 9 T cell receptor beta chains from one specimen sequenced in a study of blood T cell repertoires in COVID-19. Here immunoSEQ multiplex PCR was the method, and the copy in TCRdb shows in-frame clones only, minus some. The sample holds around 390,000 clones, approximately 90% seen once. The sample comprised PBMCs or T cells enriched from blood (not recorded which). Source of these receptors: a woman aged 45-65 years who had recovered from COVID-19.

The CDR3: CASSTRQENYGYTF. CDR3 coding DNA: TGTGCCAGTAGTACTAGACAGGAGAACTATGGCTACACCTTC. V is TRBV19 and J is TRBJ1-2, with a possible D match to TRBD1 (6 bases). V was pared by 4 bases and J by 2 bases, with 11 bases between. This CDR3 spans 14 amino acids. The germline gives CDR1 LNHDA, CDR2 SQIVND (reference sequence).

The V call is TRBV19, the J call TRBJ1-1; D is uncertain. Germline V gene lookup returns CDR1 LNHDA and CDR2 SQIVND (reference sequence). The V end was cut by 3 bases, the J end by 4 bases, with 12 bases between. The CDR3 is 14 amino acids. The CDR3 region has the DNA TGTGCCAGTAGTATGTTGCGGGGTGGCACTGAAGCTTTCTTT. Translating it yields CASSMLRGGTEAFF.

This rearrangement joins TRBV28 to TRBJ1-2; TRBD1 is a possible D gene (6 bases). V lost 1 base, J lost 5 bases, and 17 bases lay in between. There are 16 residues in the CDR3. The germline gives CDR1 MDHEN, CDR2 SYDVKM. CDR3 sequence (DNA): TGTGCCAGCAGTTTATATGGGGGGGGCAGCTTTTATGGCTACACCTTC. Residues: CASSLYGGGSFYGYTF.

This chain uses TRBV3-1 (or the pseudogene TRBV3-2) with TRBJ1-2; 8 bases map to TRBD1. Germline V gene sequence: CDR1 LGHDT, CDR2 YNNKEL (reference sequence). This CDR3 spans 15 amino acids. With V trimmed by 1 base and J by 7 bases, 8 bases remained unmatched. DNA for the CDR3: TGTGCCAGCAGCCAAGGGGCAGGGGGCCTCAGTGGCTACACCTTC. Translated, it gives CASSQGAGGLSGYTF.

This chain links TRBV6-5 with TRBJ1-2; a weak D match, TRBD1 (6 bases). Germline-derived CDR1 and CDR2 are MNHEY and SVGAGI. The CDR3 runs to 16 residues. V was clipped by 3 bases and J by 1 base, with 15 bases between them. CDR3 in DNA: TGTGCCAGCAGTTATCTGAGGACAGTGTTTAACTATGGCTACACCTTC. Protein product: CASSYLRTVFNYGYTF.

The genes are TRBV6-1 and TRBJ1-2; possible D gene TRBD1, 5 bases. V lost 3 bases and J 1 base, leaving 15 bases between the germline ends. The germline V gene encodes CDR1 MNHNS and CDR2 SASEGT. This CDR3 region has 16 residues. The CDR3 loop is CASSDRRGQSNYGYTF. The CDR3 nucleotides are TGTGCCAGCAGTGATAGAAGGGGTCAGAGTAACTATGGCTACACCTTC.

As DNA, the CDR3 is TGTGCCTGGACCGTGTCCTCTGAAGCTTTCTTT. This sequence encodes CAWTVSSEAFF. This chain connects TRBV30 to TRBJ1-1; no firm D call. Between the trimmed V and J ends, which lost 4 bases and 6 bases, there was a span of 9 bases. CDR3 length equals 11 residues. Germline CDR1 GTSNPN, CDR2 SVGIG (reference sequence).

This chain connects TRBV5-5 to TRBJ1-2; D is undetermined. This CDR3 has 16 amino acids. The germline CDR1 and CDR2 sequences are SGHKS and YYEKEE (reference sequence). Trimming stripped 2 bases from V and 3 bases from J, with 17 bases between. CDR3 in amino acids: CASSFQDLDQYYGYTF. The CDR3 nucleotides are TGTGCCAGCAGCTTTCAGGACTTGGACCAGTACTATGGCTACACCTTC.

This clone was found a few times. The chain couples TRBV5-1 to TRBJ2-1, with 16 positions matching TRBD2. J gave up 10 bases and V 4 bases, and 17 bases lay outside the gene matches. Germline V gene lookup returns CDR1 SGHRS and CDR2 YFSETQ. CDR3 length: 19 residues. The DNA for the CDR3 is TGCGCCAGCAGCCCAGACGTCCCGGGACTAGCGGGGGGGCCGACCGAGCAGTTCTTC. This codes for CASSPDVPGLAGGPTEQFF.